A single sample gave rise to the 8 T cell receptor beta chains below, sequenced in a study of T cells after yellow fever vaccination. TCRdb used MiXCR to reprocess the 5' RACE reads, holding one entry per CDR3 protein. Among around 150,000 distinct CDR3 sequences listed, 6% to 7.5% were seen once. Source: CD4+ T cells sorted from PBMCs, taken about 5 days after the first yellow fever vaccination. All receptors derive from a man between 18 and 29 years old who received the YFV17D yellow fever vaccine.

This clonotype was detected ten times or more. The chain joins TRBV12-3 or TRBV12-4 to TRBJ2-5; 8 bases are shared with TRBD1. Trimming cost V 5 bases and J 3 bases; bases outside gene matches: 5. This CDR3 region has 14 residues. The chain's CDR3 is CASSTLDREETQYF. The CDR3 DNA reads TGTGCCAGCAGTACTTTGGACAGGGAAGAGACCCAGTACTTC.

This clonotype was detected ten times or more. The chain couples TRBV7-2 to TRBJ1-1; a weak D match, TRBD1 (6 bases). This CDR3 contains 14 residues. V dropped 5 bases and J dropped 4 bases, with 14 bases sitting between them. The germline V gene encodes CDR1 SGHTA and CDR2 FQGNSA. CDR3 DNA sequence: TGTGCCAGCAGCCAGGAGGGGGTTGGCACTGAAGCTTTCTTT. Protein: CASSQEGVGTEAFF.

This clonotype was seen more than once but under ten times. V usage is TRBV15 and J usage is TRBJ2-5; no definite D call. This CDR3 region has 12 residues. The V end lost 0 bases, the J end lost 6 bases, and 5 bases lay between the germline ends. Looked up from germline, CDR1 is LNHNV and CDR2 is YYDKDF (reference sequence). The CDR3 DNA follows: TGTGCCACCAGCAGAGATCTGAAGACCCAGTACTTC. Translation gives CATSRDLKTQYF.

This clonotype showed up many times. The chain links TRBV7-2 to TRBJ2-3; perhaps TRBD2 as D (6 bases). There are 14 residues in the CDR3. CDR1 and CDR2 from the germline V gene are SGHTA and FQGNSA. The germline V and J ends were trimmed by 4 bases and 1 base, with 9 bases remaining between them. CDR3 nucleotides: TGTGCCAGCAGCTCGGGACTGGGCACAGATACGCAGTATTTT. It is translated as CASSSGLGTDTQYF.

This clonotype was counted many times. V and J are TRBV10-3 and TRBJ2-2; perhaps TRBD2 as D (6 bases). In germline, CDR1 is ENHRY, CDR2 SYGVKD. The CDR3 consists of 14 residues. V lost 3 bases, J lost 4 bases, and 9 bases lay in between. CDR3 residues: CAISELASTGELFF. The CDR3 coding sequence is TGTGCCATCAGTGAACTAGCTAGCACCGGGGAGCTGTTTTTT.

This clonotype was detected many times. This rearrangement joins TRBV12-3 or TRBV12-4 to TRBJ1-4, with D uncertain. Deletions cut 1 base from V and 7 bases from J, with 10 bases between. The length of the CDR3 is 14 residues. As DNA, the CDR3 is TGTGCCAGCAGTTTAGAGGTGGGCCGTGAAAAACTGTTTTTT. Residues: CASSLEVGREKLFF.

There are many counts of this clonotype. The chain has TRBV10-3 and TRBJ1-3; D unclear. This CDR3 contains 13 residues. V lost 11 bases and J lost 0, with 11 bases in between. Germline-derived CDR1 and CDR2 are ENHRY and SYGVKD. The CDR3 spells CAAASSSGNTIYF. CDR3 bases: TGTGCCGCGGCGAGTAGCTCTGGAAACACCATATATTTT.

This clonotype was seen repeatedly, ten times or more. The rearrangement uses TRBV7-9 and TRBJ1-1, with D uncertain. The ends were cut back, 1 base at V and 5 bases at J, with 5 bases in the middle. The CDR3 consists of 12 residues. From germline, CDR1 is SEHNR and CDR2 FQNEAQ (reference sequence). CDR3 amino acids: CASSLGRTEAFF. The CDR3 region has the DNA TGTGCCAGCAGCTTAGGCCGGACTGAAGCTTTCTTT.